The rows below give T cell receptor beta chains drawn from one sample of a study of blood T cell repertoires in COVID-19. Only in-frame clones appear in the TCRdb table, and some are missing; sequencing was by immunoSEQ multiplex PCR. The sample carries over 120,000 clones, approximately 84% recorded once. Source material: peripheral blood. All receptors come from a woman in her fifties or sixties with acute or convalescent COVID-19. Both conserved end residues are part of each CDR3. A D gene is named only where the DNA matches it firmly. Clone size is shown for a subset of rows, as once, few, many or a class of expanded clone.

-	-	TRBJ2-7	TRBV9	CASSQGIIPYEQYF	TGTGCCAGCAGCCAGGGCATCATCCCCTACGAGCAGTACTTC
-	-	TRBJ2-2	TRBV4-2	CASSHNRNTGELFF	TGTGCCAGCAGCCATAACAGGAACACCGGGGAGCTGTTTTTT
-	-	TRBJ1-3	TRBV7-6	CASSRDKSSGNTIYF	TGTGCCAGCAGTAGGGACAAGAGCTCTGGAAACACCATATATTTT
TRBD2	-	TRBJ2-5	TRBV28	CASSFGGLAKETQYF	TGTGCCAGCAGTTTTGGGGGACTAGCTAAAGAGACCCAGTACTTC
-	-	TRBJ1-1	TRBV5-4	CASSWTVNTEAFF	TGTGCCAGCAGCTGGACAGTTAACACTGAAGCTTTCTTT
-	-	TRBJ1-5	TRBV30	CAWSEGSDQPQHF	TGTGCCTGGAGTGAGGGGTCGGATCAGCCCCAACATTTT
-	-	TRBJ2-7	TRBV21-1	CASTYLAGGPSFHEQYF	TGTGCCAGCACCTATCTGGCGGGAGGGCCGAGTTTCCACGAGCAGTACTTC
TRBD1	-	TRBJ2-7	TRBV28	CASGKPGGYEQYF	TGTGCCAGCGGGAAACCAGGGGGCTACGAGCAGTACTTC
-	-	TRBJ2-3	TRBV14	CASSQTGHRQYF	TGTGCCAGCAGCCAAACAGGACACCGGCAGTATTTT
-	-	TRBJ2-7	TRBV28	CASTPSPGTPFMGQYF	TGTGCCAGCACTCCCTCTCCCGGGACTCCTTTTATGGGGCAGTACTTC
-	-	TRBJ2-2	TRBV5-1	CASSLTGSGELFF	TGCGCCAGCAGCTTGACAGGCAGTGGGGAGCTGTTTTTT
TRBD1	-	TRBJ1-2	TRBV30	CAWSVQTGGRYTF	TGTGCCTGGAGTGTACAGACAGGGGGCCGCTACACCTTC
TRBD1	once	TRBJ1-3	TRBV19	CASSIHRGSGNTIYF	TGTGCCAGTAGTATTCACAGGGGGTCTGGAAACACCATATATTTT
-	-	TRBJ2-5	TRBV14	CASSPWGVETQYF	TGTGCCAGCAGCCCCTGGGGGGTAGAGACCCAGTACTTC
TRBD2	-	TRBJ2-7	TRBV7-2	CASSIASTSGRPYEQYF	TGTGCCAGCAGCATAGCCTCCACTAGCGGGAGACCCTACGAGCAGTACTTC
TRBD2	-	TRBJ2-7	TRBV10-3	CAISVAGGDSYEQYF	TGTGCCATCAGTGTAGCGGGAGGCGACTCCTACGAGCAGTACTTC
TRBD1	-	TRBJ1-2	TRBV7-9	CASSPNDRGPNYGYTF	TGTGCCAGCAGCCCCAATGACAGGGGCCCCAACTATGGCTACACCTTC
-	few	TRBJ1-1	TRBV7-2	CASSFKVAEAFF	TGTGCCAGCAGCTTTAAAGTAGCTGAAGCTTTCTTT
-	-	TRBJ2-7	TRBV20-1	CSARTGYEQYF	TGCAGTGCCAGAACAGGCTACGAGCAGTACTTC
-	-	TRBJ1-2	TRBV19	CASIGQTTYGYTF	TGTGCCAGTATTGGACAGACAACCTATGGCTACACCTTC
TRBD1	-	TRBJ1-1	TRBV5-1	CASSLETGGKAFF	TGCGCCAGCAGCTTGGAGACAGGGGGCAAAGCTTTCTTT
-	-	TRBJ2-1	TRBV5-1	CASSLVGAIYNEQFF	TGCGCCAGCAGCTTGGTAGGGGCCATCTACAATGAGCAGTTCTTC
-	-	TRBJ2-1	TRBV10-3	CAIPSDQRGRIF	TGTGCCATCCCTAGCGACCAGAGGGGTAGGATCTTC
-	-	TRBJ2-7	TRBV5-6	CASSLPTGKEEENEQYF	TGTGCCAGCAGTCTACCAACAGGGAAGGAAGAGGAAAACGAGCAGTACTTC
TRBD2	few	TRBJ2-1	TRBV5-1	CASSSGLAGQGNNEQFF	TGCGCCAGCAGCTCCGGACTAGCGGGCCAGGGGAACAATGAGCAGTTCTTC
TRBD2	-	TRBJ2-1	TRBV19	CASSIRLAGGNNEQFF	TGTGCCAGTAGTATCCGCCTAGCGGGAGGGAACAATGAGCAGTTCTTC
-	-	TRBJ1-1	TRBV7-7	CASSPWGGGNGNTEAFF	TGTGCCAGCAGCCCCTGGGGGGGCGGGAATGGTAACACTGAAGCTTTCTTT
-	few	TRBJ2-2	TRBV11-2	CASSLGAPTGELFF	TGTGCCAGCAGCTTAGGGGCCCCGACCGGGGAGCTGTTTTTT
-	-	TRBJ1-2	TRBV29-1	CSASGSDYGYTF	TGCAGCGCCTCAGGATCTGACTATGGCTACACCTTC
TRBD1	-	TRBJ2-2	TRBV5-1	CASSLAWDRGFTGELFF	TGCGCCAGCAGCTTGGCATGGGACAGGGGATTTACCGGGGAGCTGTTTTTT
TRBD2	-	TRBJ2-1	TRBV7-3	CASSRSGAGGYNEQFF	TGTGCCAGCAGCCGCTCCGGTGCGGGAGGCTACAATGAGCAGTTCTTC
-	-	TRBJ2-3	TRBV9	CASSVSRRDTQYF	TGTGCCAGCAGCGTCTCTAGACGGGATACGCAGTATTTT
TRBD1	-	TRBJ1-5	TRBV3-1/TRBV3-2	CASSLSTGNQPQHF	TGTGCCAGCAGCCTATCGACAGGGAATCAGCCCCAGCATTTT
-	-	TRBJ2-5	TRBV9	CASSAGRGETQYF	TGTGCCAGCAGCGCCGGACGGGGGGAGACCCAGTACTTC
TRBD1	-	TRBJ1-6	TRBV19	CASSIPGGASPLHF	TGTGCCAGTAGTATACCAGGGGGTGCCTCACCCCTCCACTTT
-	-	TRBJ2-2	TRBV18	CASSPPIAVTNTGELFF	TGTGCCAGCTCACCACCGATAGCGGTAACGAACACCGGGGAGCTGTTTTTT
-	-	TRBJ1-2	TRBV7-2	CASSLGGVRGYTF	TGTGCCAGCAGCTTAGGAGGAGTGAGGGGCTACACCTTC
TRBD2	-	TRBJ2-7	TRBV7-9	CASSLAGGLEQYF	TGTGCCAGCAGCTTAGCGGGAGGGCTCGAGCAGTACTTC
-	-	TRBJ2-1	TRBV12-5	CASGPGSGFYNEQFF	TGTGCTAGTGGTCCCGGGTCGGGGTTCTACAATGAGCAGTTCTTC
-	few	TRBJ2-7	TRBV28	CASSPGLLYEQYF	TGTGCCAGCAGTCCGGGACTCCTATACGAGCAGTACTTC